This T cell receptor (beta chain) was found in a study of blood T cell repertoires in COVID-19. Sequencing used immunoSEQ multiplex PCR; TCRdb keeps in-frame clones, though not all of them. The table records 150,000 to 200,000 clones, more than 75% of them present only once. Germline values: CDR1 SGHRS, CDR2 YFSETQ. Trimming cost V 0 bases and J 5 bases, with 20 bases left between them. The CDR3 consists of 17 residues. The origin of this receptor is a human donor in a cohort sampled during active COVID-19. The sequencing input was peripheral blood. V gene TRBV5-1 combines with J gene TRBJ1-2; D is perhaps TRBD1 (6 bases). CDR3 nucleotides: TGCGCCAGCAGCTTGGCCGACCTTACAGGGTCTCGGTATGGCTACACCTTC. Translated: CASSLADLTGSRYGYTF.